Following are 21 T cell receptor beta chains from one sample sequenced in a study of shared clonotypes between healthy human individuals. Generated by immunoSEQ multiplex PCR, the TCRdb table keeps only in-frame clones and is missing some. The data contain under 1,100,000 clones, roughly 75% of them singletons. The sequenced material came from memory CD4+ T cells sorted from blood. Subset meaning: CD45RA-negative fraction. These receptors came from a young man in good health.

The J gene is TRBJ2-5, the V gene TRBV18; 8 nucleotides agree with TRBD1. J lost 5 bases, V lost 6 bases, and 11 bases had no gene match. The germline V gene has CDR1 KGHSH and CDR2 LQKENI. This CDR3 is built from 15 residues. The CDR3 sequence: CASSRQGSSGETQYF. In DNA form, the CDR3 reads TGTGCCAGCTCCCGACAGGGGAGTAGTGGGGAGACCCAGTACTTC.

The chain is built from TRBV5-1 and TRBJ2-3; D unresolved. The V gene lost 1 base and the J gene lost 2 bases, with 5 bases spanning the gap. The CDR3 runs to 13 residues. CDR1 is SGHRS and CDR2 is YFSETQ in the germline V gene. The CDR3, as DNA: TGCGCCAGCAGCTTGCAGGACACAGATACGCAGTATTTT. As protein: CASSLQDTDTQYF.

As regards this clone: Other DNA sequences in this sample translate to the same CDR3. The rearrangement joins TRBV2 to TRBJ1-2; D ambiguous. The CDR3 is 12 amino acids. From germline, CDR1 is SNHLY and CDR2 FYNNEI. Trimming took 6 bases from V and 1 from J, leaving 6 bases between them. CDR3 coding DNA: TGTGCCAGCAGAAGGGATAACTATGGCTACACCTTC. Translation gives CASRRDNYGYTF.

This chain uses TRBV4-1 with TRBJ1-4; D is perhaps TRBD1 (6 bases). Trimming cost V 4 bases and J 0 bases, with 9 bases left between them. In germline, CDR1 is MGHRA, CDR2 YSYEKL. The CDR3 has 15 amino acids. The CDR3 coding sequence is TGCGCCAGCAGCCGAACAGGGACAACTAATGAAAAACTGTTTTTT. It yields the protein CASSRTGTTNEKLFF.

The chain carries TRBV15 and TRBJ2-5; tentatively, D is TRBD1 (6 bases). This CDR3 comprises 16 residues. V lost 1 base and J lost 2, with 14 bases in between. CDR1 is LNHNV, CDR2 YYDKDF, per germline (reference sequence). The CDR3 sequence is CATSRGTGNGQETQYF. The CDR3, as DNA: TGTGCCACCAGCAGAGGCACAGGGAACGGACAAGAGACCCAGTACTTC.

The chain links TRBV27 to TRBJ2-7, with TRBD1 identical over 8 bases. The CDR3 consists of 15 residues. Trimming cost V 4 bases and J 1 base; bases outside gene matches: 6. Germline CDR1 MNHEY, CDR2 SMNVEV (reference sequence). This chain's CDR3 is CASSSKGQGSYEQYF. The CDR3 coding sequence is TGTGCCAGCAGTTCAAAAGGACAGGGTTCCTACGAGCAGTACTTC.

The chain employs TRBV10-3 and TRBJ2-2; 8 positions match TRBD1. V was clipped by 6 bases and J by 6 bases; unmatched bases: 12. This CDR3 comprises 16 residues. The germline V gene has CDR1 ENHRY and CDR2 SYGVKD. As DNA, the CDR3 is TGTGCCATCAGCCAAATTGACAGGGGAGTAGCCGGGGAGCTGTTTTTT. It yields the protein CAISQIDRGVAGELFF.

The chain carries TRBV28 and TRBJ2-5; D ambiguous. The germline CDR1 and CDR2 sequences are MDHEN and SYDVKM. Trimming cost V 8 bases and J 5 bases, with 18 bases left between them. This CDR3 region has 14 residues. This chain's CDR3 is CASLDSQVGETQYF. The DNA of the CDR3 is TGTGCCAGCCTTGACTCCCAAGTCGGGGAGACCCAGTACTTC.

J is TRBJ1-1 and V is TRBV5-5; D unclear. V gave up 4 bases and J gave up 1 base, with 14 bases separating them. The CDR3 has 15 residues. Germline V CDR1 and CDR2: SGHKS, YYEKEE (reference sequence). The CDR3 loop is CASSDSRAGNTEAFF. Written as DNA, the CDR3 is TGTGCCAGCAGCGACTCTCGGGCAGGGAACACTGAAGCTTTCTTT.

The genes are TRBV7-2 and TRBJ2-7; weak D call: TRBD2 (6 bases). The CDR3 is 14 residues long. Trimming shortened V by 2 bases and J by 2 bases, and 10 bases separated the two germline ends. Germline-derived CDR1 and CDR2 are SGHTA and FQGNSA. The CDR3 coding sequence is TGTGCCAGCAGCTTAACAACGGGGGCCTACGAGCAGTACTTC. Its translation: CASSLTTGAYEQYF.

The chain is built from TRBV5-1 and TRBJ2-5; 8 nucleotides agree with TRBD2. The germline CDR1 and CDR2 sequences are SGHRS and YFSETQ. The CDR3 runs 16 residues. V gave up 1 base and J gave up 3 bases; unmatched junction bases: 8. The CDR3 nucleotides are TGCGCCAGCAGCTTGTCTGGGCGGGGGGCAGAAGAGACCCAGTACTTC. It translates to CASSLSGRGAEETQYF.

This clone showed up just a few times. The rearrangement joins TRBV7-9 to TRBJ2-7; 9 nucleotides match TRBD1. The ends lost 5 bases at V and 6 bases at J; junction bases unmatched: 14. Germline V gene data show CDR1 as SEHNR and CDR2 as FQNEAQ (reference sequence). CDR3 length equals 16 residues. CDR3 in DNA: TGTGCCAGCAGCCCACGGGGGACGGACAGGGGAGGCGAGCAGTACTTC. Translating gives CASSPRGTDRGGEQYF.

V is TRBV11-3 and J is TRBJ2-1; 7 nucleotides line up with TRBD2. CDR3 length: 15 amino acids. Germline-derived CDR1 and CDR2 are SGHNT and YENEEA. The V segment lost 5 bases and the J segment 2 bases; nucleotides outside the gene matches: 6. CDR3 loop: CASSPKSGTYNEQFF. As DNA, the CDR3 is TGTGCCAGCAGCCCGAAGAGCGGGACCTACAATGAGCAGTTCTTC.

The chain carries TRBV27 and TRBJ2-1; 12 bases agree with TRBD2. The V gene end was trimmed by 7 bases and the J gene end by 2 bases; junction bases not matched to a gene: 9. The germline gives CDR1 MNHEY, CDR2 SMNVEV (reference sequence). CDR3 length: 17 amino acids. CDR3: CASKLAGGRSPYNEQFF. CDR3 nucleotide sequence: TGTGCCAGCAAACTAGCGGGGGGAAGGTCCCCCTACAATGAGCAGTTCTTC.

J is TRBJ2-1 and V is TRBV6-5, with D possibly matching TRBD2 (6 bases). Trimming took off 6 bases at V and 5 bases at J, with 8 bases between the two ends. The CDR3 is 12 amino acids. Germline CDR1 MNHEY, CDR2 SVGAGI. The CDR3 sequence: CASRGGDNEQFF. DNA for the CDR3: TGTGCCAGCAGGGGAGGTGACAATGAGCAGTTCTTC.

The chain employs TRBV30 and TRBJ2-1; D is uncertain. The CDR3 runs 14 residues. Trimming stripped 1 base from V and 4 bases from J, with 11 bases between. CDR1 GTSNPN and CDR2 SVGIG come from the germline V gene (reference sequence). The CDR3 DNA is TGTGCCTGGAGTGAAGGTATTTCGTACAATGAGCAGTTCTTC. Protein product: CAWSEGISYNEQFF.

The rearrangement joins TRBV10-3 to TRBJ1-5; a possible D gene is TRBD1 (6 bases). Germline CDR1 reads ENHRY; CDR2 reads SYGVKD. This CDR3 is 15 amino acids long. Trimming cost V 2 bases and J 0 bases, with 8 bases left between them. The CDR3 is CAISEGDNSNQPQHF. CDR3 DNA: TGTGCCATCAGTGAGGGGGACAATAGCAATCAGCCCCAGCATTTT.

This clone was observed at least ten times. This chain joins TRBV6-5 and TRBJ2-3; 9 nucleotides line up with TRBD1. The CDR3 totals 14 residues. Germline CDR1 and CDR2: MNHEY and SVGAGI. Losses at the gene ends were 6 bases for V and 2 bases for J; bases not matched to a gene: 3. CDR3 coding DNA: TGTGCCAGCAGACGGGACAGGGTCACAGATACGCAGTATTTT. Protein sequence: CASRRDRVTDTQYF.

This sequence joins TRBV5-6 and TRBJ2-2; 14 bases map to TRBD2. CDR1 SGHDT and CDR2 YYEEEE come from the germline V gene. V shed 6 bases, J shed 5 bases, and the junction held 9 bases outside the gene matches. The length of the CDR3 is 17 residues. DNA of the CDR3: TGTGCCAGCAACTCCGGGACTAGCGGGAGAGGGACCGGGGAGCTGTTTTTT. Translated: CASNSGTSGRGTGELFF.

This rearrangement joins TRBV5-6 to TRBJ2-1; no reliable D call. The CDR3 is made up of 12 amino acids. Trimming took off 10 bases at V and 6 bases at J, with 14 bases between the two ends. From germline, CDR1 is SGHDT and CDR2 YYEEEE. In DNA form, the CDR3 reads TGTGCCCGCGGCTTAGGTCGCAATGAGCAGTTCTTC. Amino acids: CARGLGRNEQFF. Drawing the rest from reference TRBV5-6 and TRBJ2-1, the complete variable domain is DAGVTQSPTHLIKTRGQQVTLRCSPKSGHDTVSWYQQALGQGPQFIFQYYEEEERQRGNFPDRFSGHQFPNYSSELNVNALLLGDSALYLCARGLGRNEQFFGPGTRLTVL.

The chain links TRBV28 to TRBJ1-1, with 7 bases that match TRBD1. V dropped 2 bases and J dropped 1; count of bases not matched to a gene: 4. The CDR3 has 15 amino acids. Germline assignment: CDR1 MDHEN and CDR2 SYDVKM. CDR3 sequence (DNA): TGTGCCAGCAGTTTAAGTGCAGGGGGGAACACTGAAGCTTTCTTT. Translated, it gives CASSLSAGGNTEAFF. The complete variable domain, with remaining parts taken from reference TRBV28 and TRBJ1-1, reads DVKVTQSSRYLVKRTGEKVFLECVQDMDHENMFWYRQDPGLGLRLIYFSYDVKMKEKGDIPEGYSVSREKKERFSLILESASTNQTSMYLCASSLSAGGNTEAFFGQGTRLTVV.